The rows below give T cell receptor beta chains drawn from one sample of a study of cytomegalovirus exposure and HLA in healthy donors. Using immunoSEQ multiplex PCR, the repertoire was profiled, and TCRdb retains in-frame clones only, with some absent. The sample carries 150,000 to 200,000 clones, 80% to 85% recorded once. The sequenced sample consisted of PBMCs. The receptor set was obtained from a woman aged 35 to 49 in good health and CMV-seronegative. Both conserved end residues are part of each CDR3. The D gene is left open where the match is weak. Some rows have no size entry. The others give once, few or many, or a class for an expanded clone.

CASSKQGGVQETQYF | TGTGCCAGCAGCAAGCAGGGGGGCGTCCAAGAGACCCAGTACTTC | TRBJ2-5 | - | TRBV7-2 | - | 15
CATSRDISVYNEQFF | TGTGCCACCAGCAGAGATATTAGCGTTTACAATGAGCAGTTCTTC | TRBJ2-1 | - | TRBV15 | - | 15
CASSVRGSGEETQYF | TGTGCCAGTAGTGTACGGGGGAGCGGGGAAGAGACCCAGTACTTC | TRBJ2-5 | - | TRBV19 | TRBD2 | 15
CASSQGLLAESNEQFF | TGTGCCAGCAGCCAAGGATTGCTAGCGGAGAGCAATGAGCAGTTCTTC | TRBJ2-1 | - | TRBV14 | TRBD2 | 16
CASSSTSGRVEQFF | TGTGCCAGCAGTTCGACTAGCGGGAGGGTTGAGCAGTTCTTC | TRBJ2-1 | - | TRBV27 | TRBD2 | 14
CASQGGSQDRSGELFF | TGTGCCAGCCAAGGAGGATCCCAGGACCGGTCCGGGGAGCTGTTTTTT | TRBJ2-2 | - | TRBV19 | - | 16
CASRETGEAGNTIYF | TGTGCCAGCAGAGAGACAGGGGAGGCTGGAAACACCATATATTTT | TRBJ1-3 | once | TRBV6-5 | TRBD1 | 15
CASSSTAGVGYTF | TGTGCCAGCAGCTCTACTGCAGGGGTAGGCTACACCTTC | TRBJ1-2 | - | TRBV7-9 | - | 13
CAWSREGGGTEAFF | TGTGCCTGGAGCCGGGAAGGGGGCGGCACTGAAGCTTTCTTT | TRBJ1-1 | - | TRBV30 | TRBD1 | 14
CSGRQGGKNIQYF | TGCAGCGGGCGACAGGGGGGGAAAAACATTCAGTACTTC | TRBJ2-4 | - | TRBV29-1 | TRBD1 | 13
CASMSGRAADTQYF | TGTGCCAGTATGAGCGGGAGGGCCGCAGATACGCAGTATTTT | TRBJ2-3 | - | TRBV11-3 | TRBD2 | 14
CSAPRDSTQYF | TGCAGTGCTCCCCGGGACTCTACGCAGTATTTT | TRBJ2-3 | - | TRBV20-1 | - | 11
CASSKARDRGYF | TGTGCCAGCAGCAAAGCGCGGGACAGGGGATACTTC | TRBJ2-7 | once | TRBV21-1 | - | 12
CASSTPGQGIGDGYTF | TGTGCCAGCAGTACCCCAGGACAGGGGATTGGGGATGGCTACACCTTC | TRBJ1-2 | - | TRBV28 | TRBD1 | 16
CASSRAGAMNTGELFF | TGTGCCAGCAGTAGAGCGGGAGCCATGAACACCGGGGAGCTGTTTTTT | TRBJ2-2 | - | TRBV5-4 | TRBD2 | 16
CASSQSVNTGELFF | TGTGCTAGCAGCCAGAGCGTGAACACCGGGGAGCTGTTTTTT | TRBJ2-2 | - | TRBV7-7 | - | 14
CASSLGYTGEKLFF | TGTGCCAGCAGCTTAGGTTACACGGGTGAAAAACTGTTTTTT | TRBJ1-4 | - | TRBV7-2 | - | 14
CASSPMRVGTDTQYF | TGTGCCAGCAGCCCAATGAGGGTTGGCACAGATACGCAGTATTTT | TRBJ2-3 | - | TRBV9 | - | 15
CASSIDQGSGNTIYF | TGTGCCAGTAGTATAGATCAGGGATCTGGAAACACCATATATTTT | TRBJ1-3 | - | TRBV19 | - | 15
CASTPGLGQAYEQYF | TGCGCCAGCACCCCGGGCCTGGGACAAGCCTACGAGCAGTACTTC | TRBJ2-7 | - | TRBV4-3 | - | 15
CASSLTPGTEAFF | TGTGCCAGCAGCTTAACCCCGGGGACTGAAGCTTTCTTT | TRBJ1-1 | once | TRBV11-2 | - | 13
CASRTGDTEAFF | TGTGCCAGCAGAACGGGGGACACTGAAGCTTTCTTT | TRBJ1-1 | once | TRBV6-8 | - | 12
CASRWTGGQETQYF | TGTGCCAGCAGGTGGACAGGGGGCCAAGAGACCCAGTACTTC | TRBJ2-5 | - | TRBV6-1 | TRBD1 | 14
CASNYRNTGELFF | TGTGCCAGCAACTACCGAAACACCGGGGAGCTGTTTTTT | TRBJ2-2 | - | TRBV11-2 | - | 13
CASSSRTGNTGELIF | TGTGCCAGCAGCTCCAGGACAGGGAACACCGGGGAGCTGATTTTT | TRBJ2-2 | - | TRBV7-7 | TRBD1 | 15
CAGGHGTNYGYTF | TGTGCCGGGGGACATGGGACTAACTATGGCTACACCTTC | TRBJ1-2 | - | TRBV10-3 | - | 13
CSGRQGRTYNEQFF | TGCAGCGGTAGACAGGGTCGCACCTACAATGAGCAGTTCTTC | TRBJ2-1 | few | TRBV29-1 | TRBD1 | 14
CASSPQAGGRETQYF | TGTGCCAGCAGTCCCCAGGCAGGGGGCCGTGAGACCCAGTACTTC | TRBJ2-5 | - | TRBV7-2 | TRBD1 | 15
CASSPTTPRGEQFF | TGCGCCAGCAGCCCCACTACCCCCCGTGGTGAGCAGTTCTTC | TRBJ2-1 | - | TRBV5-1 | - | 14
CAWSVGQGPYEQYF | TGTGCCTGGAGTGTCGGGCAGGGCCCCTACGAGCAGTACTTC | TRBJ2-7 | - | TRBV30 | - | 14
CASSETGQGNSPLRF | TGTGCCAGCAGTGAGACGGGACAGGGAAATTCACCCCTCCGCTTT | TRBJ1-6 | - | TRBV2 | TRBD1 | 15
CAWSSGGTEAFF | TGTGCCTGGTCGAGCGGGGGCACTGAAGCTTTCTTT | TRBJ1-1 | few | TRBV30 | - | 12
CASSVGGEGGPQHF | TGTGCCAGCAGCGTAGGTGGGGAGGGTGGGCCCCAGCATTTT | TRBJ1-5 | - | TRBV9 | - | 14
CASAEGGAAGGYTF | TGTGCCAGCGCTGAGGGGGGGGCAGCAGGTGGCTACACCTTC | TRBJ1-2 | few | TRBV5-8 | - | 14
CASSLSGKSTDTQYF | TGTGCCAGCAGCTTGAGCGGGAAAAGCACAGATACGCAGTATTTT | TRBJ2-3 | - | TRBV9 | TRBD2 | 15
CASSSPQIVSSYEQYF | TGTGCCAGCAGTTCCCCCCAAATAGTGAGCTCCTACGAGCAGTACTTC | TRBJ2-7 | - | TRBV6-5 | - | 16
CASVMLAGALGTGELFF | TGTGCCAGCGTGATGCTAGCGGGGGCGCTAGGGACCGGGGAGCTGTTTTTT | TRBJ2-2 | - | TRBV7-2 | TRBD2 | 17
CASNQDGTGELFF | TGTGCCAGCAATCAGGATGGCACCGGGGAGCTGTTTTTT | TRBJ2-2 | - | TRBV2 | - | 13
CASSITPEANYGYTF | TGTGCCAGTAGTATAACACCTGAAGCTAACTATGGCTACACCTTC | TRBJ1-2 | - | TRBV19 | - | 15
CASSVTGVGEKLFF | TGTGCCAGCAGCGTGACAGGGGTGGGGGAAAAACTGTTTTTT | TRBJ1-4 | - | TRBV9 | TRBD1 | 14
CASSVGTGVDGYTF | TGTGCCAGCAGTGTGGGGACAGGAGTCGATGGCTACACCTTC | TRBJ1-2 | - | TRBV2 | TRBD1 | 14
CASSAPSDRAEKAFF | TGTGCCAGCAGCGCACCCTCGGACAGGGCCGAGAAAGCTTTCTTT | TRBJ1-1 | - | TRBV7-6 | TRBD1 | 15
CASSFGDYEQYF | TGCGCCAGCAGCTTTGGAGACTACGAGCAGTACTTC | TRBJ2-7 | - | TRBV5-1 | - | 12
CASSAGTGARPGTGELFF | TGTGCCAGCAGCGCCGGGACAGGAGCACGCCCGGGCACCGGGGAGCTGTTTTTT | TRBJ2-2 | - | TRBV11-3 | TRBD1 | 18
CASSLQGTGGGGTDTQYF | TGCGCCAGCAGCCTGCAAGGGACAGGGGGCGGGGGCACAGATACGCAGTATTTT | TRBJ2-3 | - | TRBV5-1 | TRBD1 | 18
CASSLVYRGGNQPQHF | TGTGCCAGCAGCTTAGTTTATCGGGGTGGCAATCAGCCCCAGCATTTT | TRBJ1-5 | few | TRBV7-2 | - | 16
CASSGALTGELFF | TGCGCCAGCAGCGGGGCCCTCACCGGGGAGCTGTTTTTT | TRBJ2-2 | - | TRBV5-1 | - | 13
CASSPRLAGGHIQYF | TGTGCCAGCAGCCCCAGACTAGCGGGAGGGCACATTCAGTACTTC | TRBJ2-4 | - | TRBV7-2 | TRBD2 | 15
CSGLLAGGYEQYF | TGCAGCGGATTACTAGCGGGAGGGTACGAGCAGTACTTC | TRBJ2-7 | - | TRBV29-1 | TRBD2 | 13
CASSPDSGELFF | TGTGCCAGCAGTCCCGACTCCGGGGAGCTGTTTTTT | TRBJ2-2 | - | TRBV2 | - | 12
CASSFNLGTGVETQYF | TGTGCCAGCAGCTTTAACCTGGGGACAGGGGTAGAGACCCAGTACTTC | TRBJ2-5 | - | TRBV7-2 | TRBD1 | 16
CASREGDATNEKLFF | TGTGCCAGCAGGGAGGGAGATGCAACTAATGAAAAACTGTTTTTT | TRBJ1-4 | - | TRBV6-5 | - | 15
CASSARSRRTDTQYF | TGTGCCAGCAGCGCCCGATCGAGGCGCACAGATACGCAGTATTTT | TRBJ2-3 | - | TRBV9 | - | 15
CASSLEQPGSQETQYF | TGTGCCAGCAGCTTGGAACAGCCTGGATCCCAAGAGACCCAGTACTTC | TRBJ2-5 | - | TRBV5-4 | - | 16